The 6 T cell receptor beta chains below all came from one sample that was sequenced in a study of spatial heterogeneity in lung cancer. General study findings and limits: How many expanded intratumoral alpha and beta TCRs were present tracked the tumor mutation count, which was a count of nonsynonymous mutations.

Their target antigens are unknown. Time point in this sample: sample taken at primary tumor resection. TCRdb ran MiXCR on the 5' RACE reads and lists one entry per CDR3 protein. The sample consists of some 7,000 distinct CDR3 sequences, 11% to 15% of them appearing once. The sample here was lung tumor tissue, taken at surgery. Receptors were obtained from a male donor with early-stage non-small cell lung cancer.

This clonotype was recorded many times. V and J are TRBV18 and TRBJ2-3; D might be TRBD2 (6 bases). The CDR3 totals 12 residues. V lost 2 bases and J 7 bases, leaving 7 bases between the germline ends. Germline CDR1 is KGHSH and CDR2 is LQKENI. The CDR3 protein is CASSPAGNTQYF. The DNA for the CDR3 is TGTGCCAGCTCACCAGCGGGGAATACGCAGTATTTT.

The table lists this clonotype with a count of one. A much larger clone lies a single base off, so this may be a read error. The V and J genes are TRBV4-2 and TRBJ1-2, with D possibly being TRBD1 (5 bases). The CDR3 extends over 13 amino acids. In germline, CDR1 is LGHNA, CDR2 YNFKEQ. CDR3 amino acids: CASSQEGALGNTF. The CDR3 coding sequence is TGTGCCAGCAGCCAAGAAGGGGCTCTTGGCAACACCTTC.

This clonotype ranks as large. This chain connects TRBV29-1 to TRBJ2-3; 14 bases are shared with TRBD2. J lost 3 bases, V lost 7 bases, and 6 bases had no gene match. CDR3 length: 15 amino acids. The germline CDR1 and CDR2 sequences are SQVTM and ANQGSEA. In DNA, the CDR3 is TGCAGCGCCCCGGGACTAGCGGGAGAGACAGATACGCAGTATTTT. The encoded protein is CSAPGLAGETDTQYF.

This clonotype was observed many times. This chain joins TRBV5-6 and TRBJ2-7; D possibly uses TRBD1 or TRBD2 (5 bases each). CDR1 and CDR2 from the germline V gene are SGHDT and YYEEEE. V dropped 2 bases and J dropped 2 bases, with 11 bases sitting between them. This CDR3 region has 14 residues. The CDR3 DNA reads TGTGCCAGCAGCTTTGGGACGGTAACCTACGAGCAGTACTTC. It yields the protein CASSFGTVTYEQYF.

Relative to its sample, this clonotype is medium-sized. The genes are TRBV24-1 and TRBJ2-2; D is ambiguous. CDR1 is KGHDR and CDR2 is SFDVKD in the germline V gene. The CDR3 contains 14 residues. With 7 bases removed from V and 4 bases from J, the gap between germline ends came to 12 bases. CDR3 DNA sequence: TGTGCCACCAGCTTTACAGCGTCCACCGGGGAGCTGTTTTTT. Amino acids: CATSFTASTGELFF.

In this sample, this clonotype turned up many times. This CDR3 is CATSEGGDGRGTEAFF. DNA of the CDR3: TGTGCCACCAGTGAGGGGGGAGACGGTAGGGGTACTGAAGCTTTCTTT. This chain connects TRBV24-1 to TRBJ1-1, with D maybe TRBD1 (5 bases). With 4 bases removed from V and 5 bases from J, the gap between germline ends came to 19 bases. CDR3 length: 16 residues. From germline, CDR1 is KGHDR and CDR2 SFDVKD.